The 10 T cell receptor beta chains given below trace back to one sample, sequenced in a study of tumor and adjacent non-tumor tissue in lung cancer. RNA was extracted from bulk tissue without any cell sorting. Distant lung tissue was collected more than 3 cm away from the tumor edge. The library came from three nested PCR rounds adapted from ARM-PCR protocols. TCRdb processed the multiplex PCR reads anew with MiXCR; each CDR3 protein has one entry. The sample carries approximately 47,000 distinct CDR3 sequences, roughly 60% recorded once. The sample was distant non-tumor lung tissue. The receptor source for this set is an older woman with non-small cell lung cancer.

With regard to this clonotype: A read error is possible here, since a much larger clone lies one base away. The genes are TRBV7-9 and TRBJ1-1, with a possible D match to TRBD1 (5 bases). The length of the CDR3 is 17 residues. Trimming left V 5 bases short and J 4 bases short, with 23 bases between. The germline gives CDR1 SEHNR, CDR2 FQNEAQ (reference sequence). CDR3 in amino acids: CASSGGETGALGTEAFF. The CDR3 DNA follows: TGTGCCAGCAGCGGCGGGGAAACCGGGGCCTTGGGCACTGAAGCTTTCTTT.

With respect to this clonotype: A much larger clone is a single base away; this may be a read error. The J gene is TRBJ2-7, the V gene TRBV11-2, with 9 bases aligning to TRBD1. In germline, CDR1 is SGHAT, CDR2 FQNNGV. The CDR3 length is 13 residues. The V gene end was trimmed by 8 bases and the J gene end by 6 bases; junction bases not matched to a gene: 8. Here the CDR3 DNA reads TGTGCCAGCGGCCCGCGGACAGGGGCCGAGCAGTACTTC. Translating gives CASGPRTGAEQYF.

With respect to this clonotype: The junction shows a germline mismatch at one end, possibly a read error. V and J are TRBV11-1 and TRBJ2-7, with a weak D call TRBD2 (6 bases). Germline CDR1 and CDR2: SGHAT and FQDESV (reference sequence). The CDR3 covers 14 residues. The CDR3 bases are TGTACCAGCAACTTCGAAGCGGGTCAGTACGAGCAGTACTTC. This sequence encodes CTSNFEAGQYEQYF.

This clonotype was seen just once. One end of the junction varies from germline; a read error may be responsible. The J gene is TRBJ2-7, the V gene TRBV2, with D perhaps matching TRBD2 (6 bases). CDR1 is SNHLY, CDR2 FYNNEI, per germline. The CDR3 is made up of 16 amino acids. CDR3 loop: CVSSEATIADSYEHYF. Written as DNA, the CDR3 is TGTGTCAGCAGTGAAGCCACAATAGCGGACTCCTACGAGCATTACTTC.

This clonotype was seen once. One end of the junction fails to match germline, which may point to a read error. The chain combines TRBV5-6 with TRBJ2-3, with D unresolved. The CDR3 extends over 13 amino acids. Germline V lookup: CDR1 SGHDT, CDR2 YYEEEE. CDR3 protein: CASSPGLVDTQYF. The CDR3 DNA sequence: TGTGCCAGCAGCCCTGGCCTGGTCGATACGCAATATTTT.

This clonotype was found a few times. A read error may account for a junction end that differs from germline. The CDR3 nucleotides are TGCGGCGCACAACAGGGGGCTAGAGATAATGAGCAGTCCTTC. Encoded protein: CGAQQGARDNEQSF. The chain recombines TRBV29-1 with TRBJ2-1; 9 nucleotides line up with TRBD1. Germline V lookup: CDR1 SQVTM, CDR2 ANQGSEA. The CDR3 runs 14 residues.

Turning to this clonotype: A read error is possible here, since a much larger clone lies one base away. V usage is TRBV6-2 or TRBV6-3 and J usage is TRBJ2-1; 8 bases align to TRBD2. In germline, CDR1 is MNHEY, CDR2 SVGEGT. The ends lost 7 bases at V and 8 bases at J; junction bases unmatched: 7. There are 13 residues in the CDR3. The CDR3 sequence: CASTVAGRHEQFF. Written as DNA, the CDR3 is TGTGCCAGCACGGTAGCGGGAAGACATGAGCAGTTCTTC.

The chain recombines TRBV29-1 with TRBJ1-1, with D possibly TRBD1 on 5 matching bases. Trimming left V 8 bases short and J 11 bases short, with 27 bases between. The CDR3 has 14 amino acids. Germline CDR1 is SQVTM and CDR2 is ANQGSEA. This CDR3 is CSLGSFGTPNGAFF. In DNA form, the CDR3 reads TGCAGCCTTGGAAGCTTTGGGACGCCCAATGGCGCTTTCTTT.

For this clonotype: Its ends do not fully match the called genes, so a read error is possible. The V and J genes are TRBV10-2 and TRBJ2-6, with D tentatively TRBD1 (5 bases). CDR3 length: 15 residues. In germline, CDR1 is WSHSY, CDR2 SAAADI. The CDR3 spells CASRVVLSGANILAF. In DNA form, the CDR3 reads TGCGCCAGCAGGGTAGTCCTCTCTGGGGCCAACATCCTGGCTTTC.

This rearrangement joins TRBV5-1 to TRBJ2-3, with 9 bases that match TRBD1. The CDR3 spans 16 residues. The junction had 10 bases not matched to a gene; V was cut back by 6 bases and J by 2 bases. Germline V gene sequence: CDR1 SGHRS, CDR2 YFSETQ. Here the CDR3 DNA reads TGCGCCAGCAACTCGCGGACAGGGGACGACACAGATACGCAGTATTTT. Its protein is CASNSRTGDDTDTQYF.